The rows below give T cell receptor beta chains drawn from one sample of a study of identical twins. TCRdb passed the 5' RACE reads through MiXCR, listing each CDR3 protein once. The data show about 660,000 distinct CDR3 sequences, roughly 8% seen once. These data were likewise used in another study, on yellow fever vaccine responses in identical twins.

Sequenced: PBMCs. These receptors were obtained from a woman under 30 in good health. CDR3s include the opening cysteine and the closing phenylalanine or tryptophan. Fields, in order: CDR3 length, V gene, J gene, CDR3 protein.

len: 11; v_gene: TRBV6-5; j_gene: TRBJ2-5; CDR3aa: CASNRGESQYF
len: 16; v_gene: TRBV9; j_gene: TRBJ2-1; CDR3aa: CASSPRSSQTYNEQFF
len: 16; v_gene: TRBV5-1; j_gene: TRBJ2-3; CDR3aa: CASSLEGTGVTDTQYF
len: 16; v_gene: TRBV28; j_gene: TRBJ2-7; CDR3aa: CASRKLRDTVSYEQYF
len: 14; v_gene: TRBV19; j_gene: TRBJ1-1; CDR3aa: CASSFTGTGTEAFF
len: 14; v_gene: TRBV10-3; j_gene: TRBJ2-1; CDR3aa: CAIVPADSYNEQFF
len: 20; v_gene: TRBV5-1; j_gene: TRBJ1-1; CDR3aa: CASSLGWGGGSNERNTEAFF
len: 14; v_gene: TRBV28; j_gene: TRBJ2-5; CDR3aa: CASSYKGGQETQYF
len: 16; v_gene: TRBV6-5; j_gene: TRBJ2-3; CDR3aa: CASSSPAGGPVDTQYF
len: 12; v_gene: TRBV6-2/TRBV6-3; j_gene: TRBJ2-7; CDR3aa: CASSYSAREQYF
len: 16; v_gene: TRBV5-6; j_gene: TRBJ1-2; CDR3aa: CASSPGTRIPNYGYTF
len: 14; v_gene: TRBV7-9; j_gene: TRBJ1-1; CDR3aa: CASSLVSGTVEAFF
len: 14; v_gene: TRBV3-1; j_gene: TRBJ1-2; CDR3aa: CASSQDRGFDGYTF
len: 15; v_gene: TRBV20-1; j_gene: TRBJ2-3; CDR3aa: CSAEDGADGTDTQYF
len: 13; v_gene: TRBV5-1; j_gene: TRBJ2-3; CDR3aa: CASSPPSADTQYF
len: 15; v_gene: TRBV6-1; j_gene: TRBJ1-1; CDR3aa: CASTRGFAVETEAFF
len: 14; v_gene: TRBV7-2; j_gene: TRBJ2-7; CDR3aa: CASSGIGTVTGQYF
len: 11; v_gene: TRBV2; j_gene: TRBJ2-3; CDR3aa: CASSAPDTQYF
len: 15; v_gene: TRBV11-1; j_gene: TRBJ1-2; CDR3aa: CASSLNIGLDYGYTF
len: 12; v_gene: TRBV29-1; j_gene: TRBJ2-3; CDR3aa: CSTSLEGDTQYF
len: 17; v_gene: TRBV12-3/TRBV12-4; j_gene: TRBJ2-1; CDR3aa: CASSFASGYISYNEQFF
len: 12; v_gene: TRBV6-2/TRBV6-3; j_gene: TRBJ2-7; CDR3aa: CASSRTRYEQYF
len: 13; v_gene: TRBV28; j_gene: TRBJ2-5; CDR3aa: CASSSLVGETQYF
len: 16; v_gene: TRBV15; j_gene: TRBJ1-3; CDR3aa: CATSRGLAGQGNTIYF
len: 16; v_gene: TRBV4-2; j_gene: TRBJ2-3; CDR3aa: CASSQEWAGSTDTQYF
len: 12; v_gene: TRBV29-1; j_gene: TRBJ2-7; CDR3aa: CSAGLDVLEQYF
len: 19; v_gene: TRBV3-1; j_gene: TRBJ2-7; CDR3aa: CASSQDQASGGAWSYEQYF
len: 11; v_gene: TRBV29-1; j_gene: TRBJ2-3; CDR3aa: CSAPVGDTQYF
len: 17; v_gene: TRBV6-2/TRBV6-3; j_gene: TRBJ2-7; CDR3aa: CASSYSILAETSYEQYF
len: 15; v_gene: TRBV6-1; j_gene: TRBJ2-2; CDR3aa: CATTPRGWDTGELFF
len: 12; v_gene: TRBV12-3/TRBV12-4; j_gene: TRBJ2-6; CDR3aa: CASSVGANVLTF